This T cell receptor (beta chain) was identified in a study of blood T cell repertoires in COVID-19. Assay: immunoSEQ multiplex PCR; the TCRdb copy retains only in-frame clones and omits some. The table shows nearly 250,000 clones, with approximately 90% occurring only once. The CDR3 is 17 residues long. J lost 1 base, V lost 6 bases, and 9 bases had no gene match. The germline CDR1 and CDR2 sequences are WSHSY and SAAADI. Participants were aged roughly 18 to 90 years, lived in some 23 US areas, and enrolled virtually. This chain uses TRBV10-2 with TRBJ2-2; 9 nucleotides align to TRBD1. This receptor was obtained from a man aged 45-65 years who had been exposed to COVID-19. Material for sequencing was PBMCs or T cells enriched from blood (not recorded which). Here the CDR3 reads CASSLFTGGRNTGELFF. The CDR3 DNA reads as TGCGCCAGCAGCTTATTTACAGGGGGCAGGAACACCGGGGAGCTGTTTTTT.